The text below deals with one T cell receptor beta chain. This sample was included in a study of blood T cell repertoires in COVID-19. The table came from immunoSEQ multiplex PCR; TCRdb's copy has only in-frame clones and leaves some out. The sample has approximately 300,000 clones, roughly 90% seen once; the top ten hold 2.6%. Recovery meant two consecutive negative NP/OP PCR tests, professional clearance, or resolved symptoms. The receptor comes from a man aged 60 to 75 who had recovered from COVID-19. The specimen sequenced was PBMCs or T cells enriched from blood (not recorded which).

CDR3 loop: CASSQGGGFAEAFF. CDR3 DNA sequence: TGCGCCAGCAGCCAAGGGGGAGGGTTCGCTGAAGCTTTCTTT. The chain links TRBV4-1 to TRBJ1-1; no reliable D call. The germline V gene encodes CDR1 MGHRA and CDR2 YSYEKL. Trimming shortened V by 1 base and J by 6 bases, and 12 bases separated the two germline ends. This CDR3 comprises 14 residues.